These 24 T cell receptor beta chains were sequenced from one sample in a study of identical twins. TCRdb redid the calling of the 5' RACE reads with MiXCR, one entry per CDR3 protein. The sample lists hundreds of thousands of distinct CDR3 sequences, approximately 24% occurring once. These data were likewise used in another study, on T cells expressing NK-cell markers.

The sample was CD4+ T cells sorted from blood. The receptors were gathered from a woman aged 18-29 years in good health.

V usage is TRBV3-1 and J usage is TRBJ2-7, with D perhaps matching TRBD2 (6 bases). This CDR3 contains 13 residues. V dropped 1 base and J dropped 7 bases, with 11 bases sitting between them. Germline V gene data show CDR1 as LGHDT and CDR2 as YNNKEL (reference sequence). The CDR3 sequence: CASSQGRGVEQYF. The CDR3 nucleotides are TGTGCCAGCAGCCAAGGGCGCGGGGTGGAGCAGTACTTC.

The chain joins TRBV6-6 to TRBJ2-7; D is ambiguous. The CDR3 has 13 amino acids. V was shortened by 0 bases and J by 3 bases, with 6 bases between the two germline ends. Germline CDR1 and CDR2: MNHNY and SVGAGI (reference sequence). CDR3 in DNA: TGTGCCAGCAGTTACTCTAAAGACTACGAGCAGTACTTC. Translating gives CASSYSKDYEQYF.

This clonotype was counted between two and nine times. The chain is built from TRBV10-1 and TRBJ2-3; 7 bases align to TRBD1. Germline V gene data show CDR1 as WNHNN and CDR2 as SYGVQD (reference sequence). After removal of 4 bases from V and 6 bases from J, the junction contained 10 bases not matched to a gene. This CDR3 has 15 amino acids. The CDR3 spells CASSVGQLREDTQYF. The CDR3 DNA follows: TGCGCCAGCAGTGTGGGACAGCTGAGGGAGGATACGCAGTATTTT.

The chain has TRBV5-5 and TRBJ2-7, with a tentative D call TRBD2 (6 bases). This CDR3 comprises 16 residues. CDR1 is SGHKS, CDR2 YYEKEE, per germline (reference sequence). V lost 1 base and J 1 base, leaving 15 bases between the germline ends. The CDR3 bases are TGTGCCAGCAGCTTGTCGCCGGGGGTGCGGTCCTACGAGCAGTACTTC. This sequence encodes CASSLSPGVRSYEQYF.

This chain links TRBV6-2 or TRBV6-3 with TRBJ2-2, with D tentatively TRBD2 (5 bases). Germline lookup yields CDR1 MNHEY and CDR2 SVGEGT. The CDR3 is 15 amino acids. Trimming left V 6 bases short and J 5 bases short, with 16 bases between. The CDR3 DNA reads as TGTGCCAGCAGCCCCCCATCTAGCAGAACCGGGGAGCTGTTTTTT. Protein: CASSPPSSRTGELFF.

At least ten counts were recorded for this clonotype. The chain has TRBV4-3 and TRBJ2-3; no clear D. The CDR3 extends over 12 amino acids. Trimming left V 0 bases short and J 5 bases short, with 3 bases between. Per germline, CDR1 LGHNA and CDR2 YSLEER. The CDR3 bases are TGCGCCAGCAGCCAAGAAGGAGATACGCAGTATTTT. It is translated as CASSQEGDTQYF.

The table lists this clonotype with a few counts. The chain employs TRBV10-3 and TRBJ2-7; weak D call: TRBD2 (5 bases). CDR3 length equals 14 residues. Germline loops: CDR1 ENHRY, CDR2 SYGVKD. The V gene lost 10 bases and the J gene lost 5 bases, with 21 bases spanning the gap. This CDR3 is CATTSIRVEDEQYF. The CDR3 DNA sequence: TGTGCCACCACCTCTATCCGGGTGGAGGACGAGCAGTACTTC.

V usage is TRBV12-3 or TRBV12-4 and J usage is TRBJ1-5; TRBD1 might be the D (6 bases). There are 15 residues in the CDR3. The V and J ends lost 6 bases and 3 bases respectively, with 15 bases between them. This CDR3 reads CASREGVNINQPQHF. In DNA form, the CDR3 reads TGTGCCAGCAGAGAGGGGGTTAATATCAATCAGCCCCAGCATTTT.

This clonotype came up a few times. The chain combines TRBV20-1 with TRBJ1-1; D not certain. Germline V gene data show CDR1 as DFQATT and CDR2 as SNEGSKA (reference sequence). V dropped 1 base and J dropped 1 base, with 7 bases sitting between them. CDR3 length: 13 amino acids. CDR3 region: CSARGPTNTEAFF. The CDR3 nucleotides are TGCAGTGCTAGAGGGCCCACGAACACTGAAGCTTTCTTT.

This clonotype showed up just a few times. The rearrangement joins TRBV5-1 to TRBJ2-3; D ambiguous. The germline V gene encodes CDR1 SGHRS and CDR2 YFSETQ. The V gene lost 0 bases and the J gene lost 6 bases, with 8 bases spanning the gap. This CDR3 is built from 13 residues. CDR3 sequence (DNA): TGCGCCAGCAGCTTGGCGGCCGACGATACGCAGTATTTT. It specifies CASSLAADDTQYF.

V is TRBV7-3 and J is TRBJ2-3, with 8 bases aligning to TRBD2. This CDR3 comprises 13 residues. Germline V lookup: CDR1 SGHTA, CDR2 FQGTGA. With V trimmed by 5 bases and J by 7 bases, 5 bases remained unmatched. This CDR3 is CASSRGGPNTQYF. The DNA for the CDR3 is TGTGCCAGCAGCCGGGGGGGACCAAATACGCAGTATTTT.

DNA of the CDR3: TGTGCCAGCAGTCCCATGTCTGGGTTTCGAGAGACCCAGTACTTC. Translating it yields CASSPMSGFRETQYF. This rearrangement joins TRBV6-1 to TRBJ2-5, with D hard to call. Trimming cost V 5 bases and J 4 bases, with 17 bases left between them. This CDR3 has 15 amino acids. CDR1 is MNHNS, CDR2 SASEGT, per germline.

At least ten counts were recorded for this clonotype. The rearrangement uses TRBV12-3 or TRBV12-4 and TRBJ1-2; 10 positions agree with TRBD1. V shed 5 bases, J shed 8 bases, and the junction held 8 bases outside the gene matches. The CDR3 length is 14 residues. This CDR3 reads CASSLQTGGVGYTF. CDR3 DNA: TGTGCCAGCAGTCTTCAGACAGGGGGCGTGGGCTACACCTTC.

The chain recombines TRBV7-9 with TRBJ1-1; D not certain. The CDR3 consists of 16 residues. V was clipped by 0 bases and J by 1 base, with 12 bases between them. Germline CDR1 is SEHNR and CDR2 is FQNEAQ (reference sequence). The chain's CDR3 is CASSLAVRTWNTEAFF. Here the CDR3 DNA reads TGTGCCAGCAGCTTAGCGGTTAGGACTTGGAACACTGAAGCTTTCTTT.

The chain recombines TRBV5-6 with TRBJ2-7, with 7 positions matching TRBD2. Germline lookup yields CDR1 SGHDT and CDR2 YYEEEE. The CDR3 length is 12 residues. Germline trimming cut 4 bases from V and 6 bases from J; bases unmatched to any gene: 4. The CDR3, as DNA: TGTGCCAGCAGCCAGGGAGGGGTCGAGCAGTACTTC. Protein product: CASSQGGVEQYF. Looking up the rest from reference TRBV5-6 and TRBJ2-7 gives the full variable domain: DAGVTQSPTHLIKTRGQQVTLRCSPKSGHDTVSWYQQALGQGPQFIFQYYEEEERQRGNFPDRFSGHQFPNYSSELNVNALLLGDSALYLCASSQGGVEQYFGPGTRLTVT.

The chain combines TRBV5-1 with TRBJ1-6; D is unresolved. Germline CDR1 reads SGHRS; CDR2 reads YFSETQ. V was cut by 0 bases and J by 0 bases, with 7 bases left in between. The CDR3 has 16 amino acids. The CDR3 spells CASSLEESSYNSPLHF. DNA for the CDR3: TGCGCCAGCAGCTTGGAGGAGAGCTCCTATAATTCACCCCTCCACTTT.

This clonotype was recorded many times. The CDR3 region is CASSLSRNRPTGELFF. CDR3 nucleotides: TGTGCCAGCAGTTTAAGTCGGAATAGGCCCACCGGGGAGCTGTTTTTT. This rearrangement joins TRBV27 to TRBJ2-2; D unresolved. The CDR3 loop spans 16 amino acids. Per germline, CDR1 MNHEY and CDR2 SMNVEV (reference sequence). Trimming removed 2 bases from V and 4 bases from J, with 14 bases in between.

The rearrangement uses TRBV20-1 and TRBJ2-3; possible D gene TRBD2, 7 bases. Germline-derived CDR1 and CDR2 are DFQATT and SNEGSKA (reference sequence). The V end lost 7 bases, the J end lost 2 bases, and 13 bases lay between the germline ends. This CDR3 comprises 13 residues. The CDR3 loop is CSVGGGATDTQYF. For the CDR3, the DNA is TGCAGTGTGGGGGGGGGGGCCACAGATACGCAGTATTTT.

The count of this clonotype is one. The chain employs TRBV20-1 and TRBJ2-1; 10 nucleotides line up with TRBD2. Germline-derived CDR1 and CDR2 are DFQATT and SNEGSKA (reference sequence). V gave up 6 bases and J gave up 4 bases; unmatched junction bases: 6. This CDR3 is built from 14 residues. CDR3 residues: CSAALTSGYNEQFF. In DNA, the CDR3 is TGCAGTGCCGCCCTGACTAGCGGGTACAATGAGCAGTTCTTC.

A few counts support this clonotype. The chain recombines TRBV7-6 with TRBJ1-1, with D perhaps matching TRBD1 (6 bases). The germline gives CDR1 SGHVS, CDR2 FNYEAQ. The V and J ends lost 5 bases and 2 bases respectively, with 18 bases between them. The CDR3 sequence is 16 residues long. The CDR3 sequence: CASSPRDTDPNTEAFF. CDR3 bases: TGTGCCAGCAGCCCCAGGGACACGGACCCTAACACTGAAGCTTTCTTT.

This clonotype was found a few times. The chain combines TRBV20-1 with TRBJ2-3, with D maybe TRBD1 (6 bases). V was clipped by 6 bases and J by 0 bases, with 13 bases between them. The germline CDR1 and CDR2 sequences are DFQATT and SNEGSKA (reference sequence). The CDR3 spans 14 residues. The CDR3 coding sequence is TGCAGTGCCATCAACAGGGCCAGCACAGATACGCAGTATTTT. As protein: CSAINRASTDTQYF.

V gene TRBV4-1 combines with J gene TRBJ2-1; D uncertain. The CDR3 sequence is 13 residues long. CDR1 is MGHRA, CDR2 YSYEKL, per germline. V gave up 1 base and J gave up 8 bases, with 9 bases separating them. The CDR3 spells CASSQVATHEQFF. CDR3 nucleotides: TGCGCCAGCAGCCAAGTGGCAACCCATGAGCAGTTCTTC.

The table lists this clonotype with a count of one. CDR3: CAGGQGWYEQYF. CDR3 sequence (DNA): TGTGCCGGGGGACAGGGGTGGTACGAGCAGTACTTC. The chain employs TRBV30 and TRBJ2-7; 10 bases align to TRBD1. V lost 8 bases, J lost 4 bases, and 5 bases stayed unmatched. Germline loops: CDR1 GTSNPN, CDR2 SVGIG (reference sequence). The CDR3 runs 12 residues. Variable domain in full (rest from reference TRBV30 and TRBJ2-7): SQTIHQWPATLVQPVGSPLSLECTVEGTSNPNLYWYRQAAGRGLQLLFYSVGIGQISSEVPQNLSASRPQDRQFILSSKKLLLSDSGFYLCAGGQGWYEQYFGPGTRLTVT.

The V call is TRBV20-1, the J call TRBJ2-7; 9 positions match TRBD1. CDR3 size: 15 residues. Trimming took 0 bases from V and 5 from J; bases not matched to a gene: 8. Looked up from germline, CDR1 is DFQATT and CDR2 is SNEGSKA (reference sequence). For the CDR3, the DNA is TGCAGTGCTAGAGATCCCGGACAGGGGAAGAACGAGCAGTACTTC. This codes for CSARDPGQGKNEQYF.